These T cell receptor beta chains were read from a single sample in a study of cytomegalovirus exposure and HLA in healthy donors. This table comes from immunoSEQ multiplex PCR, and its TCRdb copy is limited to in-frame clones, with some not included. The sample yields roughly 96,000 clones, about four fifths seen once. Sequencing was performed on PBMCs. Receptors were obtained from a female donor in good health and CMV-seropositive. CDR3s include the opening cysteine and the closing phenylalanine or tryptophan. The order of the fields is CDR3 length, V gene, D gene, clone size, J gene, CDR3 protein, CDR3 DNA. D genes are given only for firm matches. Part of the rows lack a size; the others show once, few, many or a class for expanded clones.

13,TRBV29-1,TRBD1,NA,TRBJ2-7,CSSLGTGAYEQYF,TGCAGTTCTCTCGGGACAGGGGCCTACGAGCAGTACTTC
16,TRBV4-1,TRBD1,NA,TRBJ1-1,CASSQRTGRVDTEAFF,TGCGCCAGCAGCCAAAGGACAGGGCGGGTCGACACTGAAGCTTTCTTT
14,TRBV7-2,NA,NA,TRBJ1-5,CASSFTFGNQPQHF,TGTGCCAGCAGTTTTACTTTCGGCAATCAGCCCCAGCATTTT
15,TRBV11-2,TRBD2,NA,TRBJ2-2,CASSFSGGLTGELFF,TGTGCCAGCAGCTTTAGCGGGGGCCTAACCGGGGAGCTGTTTTTT
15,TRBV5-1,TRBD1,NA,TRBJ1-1,CASSLPGQAATEAFF,TGCGCCAGCAGCTTGCCCGGACAGGCGGCAACTGAAGCTTTCTTT
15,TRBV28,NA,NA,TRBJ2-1,CASSFRRGQGNEQFF,TGTGCCAGCAGTTTTCGGCGGGGGCAGGGCAATGAGCAGTTCTTC
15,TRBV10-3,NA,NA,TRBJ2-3,CAIRGQIGGTDTQYF,TGTGCCATCAGAGGACAGATAGGGGGCACAGATACGCAGTATTTT
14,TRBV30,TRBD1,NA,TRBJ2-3,CAWTRDRGTDTQYF,TGTGCCTGGACCCGGGACAGGGGGACAGATACGCAGTATTTT
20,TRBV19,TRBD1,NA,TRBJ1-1,CASRPIQGSSIWGMNTEAFF,TGTGCCAGTCGGCCAATACAGGGGTCGAGTATCTGGGGTATGAACACTGAAGCTTTCTTT
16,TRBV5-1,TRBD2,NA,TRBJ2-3,CASSSGLAGALDTQYF,TGCGCCAGCAGCTCGGGACTAGCGGGAGCCCTGGATACGCAGTATTTT
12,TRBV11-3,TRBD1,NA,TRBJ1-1,CASSSGQGEAFF,TGTGCCAGCAGCTCCGGACAGGGTGAAGCTTTCTTT
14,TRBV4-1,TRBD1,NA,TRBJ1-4,CASSRGQGGEKLFF,TGCGCCAGCAGCCGGGGACAGGGAGGCGAAAAACTGTTTTTT
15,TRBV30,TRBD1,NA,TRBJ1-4,CAWSRDRGPNEKLFF,TGTGCCTGGAGCCGGGACAGGGGCCCTAATGAAAAACTGTTTTTT
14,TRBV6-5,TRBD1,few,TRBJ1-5,CASNVDRVSQPQHF,TGTGCCAGCAACGTAGACAGGGTTAGTCAGCCCCAGCATTTT
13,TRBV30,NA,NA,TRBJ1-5,CAWRPGPYQPQHF,TGTGCCTGGAGGCCAGGGCCTTATCAGCCCCAGCATTTT
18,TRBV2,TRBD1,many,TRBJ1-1,CASSEMVLGQGQDTEAFF,TGTGCCAGCAGTGAAATGGTCCTTGGACAGGGTCAAGACACTGAAGCTTTCTTT
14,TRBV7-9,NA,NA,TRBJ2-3,CASSPTQGTDTQYF,TGTGCCAGCAGCCCAACTCAAGGCACAGATACGCAGTATTTT
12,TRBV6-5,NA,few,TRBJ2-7,CASSKEGYEQYF,TGTGCCAGCTCTAAGGAGGGGTACGAGCAGTACTTC
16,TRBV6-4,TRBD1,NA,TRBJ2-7,CASSLRDRGRVYEQYF,TGTGCCAGCAGTCTCCGGGACAGGGGGCGCGTTTACGAGCAGTACTTC
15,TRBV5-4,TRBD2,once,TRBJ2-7,CASSLDASGRGEQYF,TGTGCCAGCAGCTTGGACGCGAGCGGGAGGGGAGAGCAGTACTTC
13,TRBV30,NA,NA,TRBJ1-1,CAWSVTMNTEAFF,TGTGCCTGGAGTGTGACTATGAACACTGAAGCTTTCTTT
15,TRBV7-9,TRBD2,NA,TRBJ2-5,CASSAGLAGGRTQYF,TGTGCCAGCAGCGCGGGACTAGCGGGGGGGCGGACCCAGTACTTC
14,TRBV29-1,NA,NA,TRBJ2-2,CSVEGTSRTGELFF,TGCAGCGTTGAAGGGACATCCCGCACCGGGGAGCTGTTTTTT
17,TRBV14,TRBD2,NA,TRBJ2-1,CASSQNLRASGYREQFF,TGTGCCAGCAGCCAAAACTTGAGGGCTAGCGGGTACCGAGAGCAGTTCTTC
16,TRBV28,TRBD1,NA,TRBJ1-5,CASSWPGQGADQPQHF,TGTGCCAGCAGTTGGCCGGGACAGGGGGCTGACCAGCCCCAGCATTTT
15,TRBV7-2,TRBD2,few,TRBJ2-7,CASSGGTSGRIEQYF,TGTGCCAGCAGCGGAGGGACTAGCGGGAGGATCGAGCAGTACTTC
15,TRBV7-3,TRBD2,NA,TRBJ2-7,CASSSRAGGSYEQYF,TGTGCCAGCAGCTCTAGGGCGGGAGGTAGTTACGAGCAGTACTTC
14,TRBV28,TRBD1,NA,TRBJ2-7,CASSWDRVRGEQYF,TGTGCCAGCAGTTGGGACAGGGTGAGGGGCGAGCAGTACTTC
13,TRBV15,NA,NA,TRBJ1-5,CATSRARREPQHF,TGTGCCACCAGCAGAGCCCGCCGGGAGCCCCAGCATTTT
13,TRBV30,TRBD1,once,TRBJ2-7,CAWSVDRTHEQYF,TGTGCCTGGAGCGTGGACAGGACCCACGAGCAGTACTTC
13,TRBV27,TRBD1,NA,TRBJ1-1,CASSRDRGSEAFF,TGTGCCAGCAGTCGAGACAGGGGCTCCGAAGCTTTCTTT
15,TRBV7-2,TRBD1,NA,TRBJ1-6,CASSGRQGTNSPLHF,TGTGCCAGCAGCGGAAGACAGGGGACTAATTCACCCCTCCACTTT
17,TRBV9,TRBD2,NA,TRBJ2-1,CASSSGLAGGVYNEQFF,TGTGCCAGCAGCTCCGGACTAGCGGGGGGCGTTTACAATGAGCAGTTCTTC
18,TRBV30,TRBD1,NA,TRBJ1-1,CAWNRDRGSKGGNTEAFF,TGTGCCTGGAACCGGGACAGGGGGTCGAAGGGGGGAAACACTGAAGCTTTCTTT
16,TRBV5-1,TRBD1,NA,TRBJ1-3,CASSLGQGARGNTIYF,TGCGCCAGCAGCTTGGGCCAGGGGGCGCGAGGAAACACCATATATTTT
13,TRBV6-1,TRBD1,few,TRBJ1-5,CASSLTGDRPQHF,TGTGCCAGCAGCCTCACAGGGGATAGGCCCCAGCATTTT
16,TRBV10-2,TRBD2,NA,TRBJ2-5,CASSGFKGLAQETQYF,TGCGCCAGCTCGGGCTTTAAAGGACTAGCGCAAGAGACCCAGTACTTC
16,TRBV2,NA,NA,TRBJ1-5,CASSEATGQGSQPQHF,TGTGCCAGCAGTGAAGCAACGGGGCAGGGGAGTCAGCCCCAGCATTTT
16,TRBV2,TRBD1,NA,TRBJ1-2,CASIQGNRAGGYGYTF,TGTGCCAGCATCCAGGGGAATAGGGCAGGGGGCTATGGCTACACCTTC
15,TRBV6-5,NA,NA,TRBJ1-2,CASSGLGSPGVGYTF,TGTGCCAGCAGTGGACTCGGATCTCCGGGGGTTGGCTACACCTTC
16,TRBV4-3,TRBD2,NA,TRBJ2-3,CASSPRGGSGSDTQYF,TGCGCCAGCAGCCCGCGGGGGGGGAGTGGGTCAGATACGCAGTATTTT
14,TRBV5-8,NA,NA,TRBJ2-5,CASSLRGLEETQYF,TGTGCCAGCAGCTTGAGAGGGTTGGAAGAGACCCAGTACTTC
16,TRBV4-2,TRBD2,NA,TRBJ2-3,CASSRASGGPTDTQYF,TGTGCCAGCAGCCGGGCTAGCGGGGGACCCACAGATACGCAGTATTTT
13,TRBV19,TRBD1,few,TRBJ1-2,CASSITGDYGYTF,TGTGCCAGTAGTATAACAGGGGACTATGGCTACACCTTC
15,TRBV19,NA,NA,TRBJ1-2,CASSIGIPGPYGYTF,TGTGCCAGTAGTATCGGGATCCCGGGCCCCTATGGCTACACCTTC
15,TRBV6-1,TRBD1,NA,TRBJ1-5,CASKGGTGGNQPQHF,TGTGCCAGCAAGGGCGGGACAGGAGGGAATCAGCCCCAGCATTTT
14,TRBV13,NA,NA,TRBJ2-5,CASSPPLPQETQYF,TGTGCCAGCAGCCCTCCTCTCCCCCAAGAGACCCAGTACTTC
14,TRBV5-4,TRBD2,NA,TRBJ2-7,CASSSAGESAEQYF,TGTGCCAGCAGCTCAGCGGGAGAGAGTGCCGAGCAGTACTTC
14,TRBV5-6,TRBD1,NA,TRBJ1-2,CASSLSPQGAGYTF,TGTGCCAGCAGCTTATCCCCACAGGGGGCGGGCTACACCTTC
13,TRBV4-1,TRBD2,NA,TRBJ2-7,CASSQGLAYEQYF,TGCGCCAGCAGCCAGGGACTAGCCTACGAGCAGTACTTC
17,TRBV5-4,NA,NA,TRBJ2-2,CASSLAEGRIYPGELFF,TGTGCCAGCAGCTTGGCCGAGGGGAGGATCTACCCCGGGGAGCTGTTTTTT
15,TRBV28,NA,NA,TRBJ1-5,CASSTSSGGNQPQHF,TGTGCCAGCAGTACCTCCTCAGGGGGCAATCAGCCCCAGCATTTT
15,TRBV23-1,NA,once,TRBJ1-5,CASGASSSGNQPQHF,TGCGCCAGCGGAGCAAGCTCAAGTGGCAATCAGCCCCAGCATTTT
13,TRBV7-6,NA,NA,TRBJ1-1,CASSPGGNTEAFF,TGTGCCAGCAGCCCGGGGGGGAACACTGAAGCTTTCTTT
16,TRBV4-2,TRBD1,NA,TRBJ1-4,CASSPGGPATNEKLFF,TGTGCCAGCAGCCCAGGGGGCCCCGCAACTAATGAAAAACTGTTTTTT
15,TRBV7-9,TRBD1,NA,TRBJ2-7,CASSPGQGESYEQYF,TGTGCCAGCAGCCCGGGACAGGGAGAATCCTACGAGCAGTACTTC
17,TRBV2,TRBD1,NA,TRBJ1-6,CASRSGTGESRNSPLHF,TGTGCCAGCAGAAGTGGGACAGGCGAATCCCGTAATTCACCCCTCCACTTT
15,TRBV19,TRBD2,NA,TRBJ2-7,CASSNGLAGGYEQYF,TGTGCCAGTAGTAACGGACTAGCGGGAGGCTACGAGCAGTACTTC
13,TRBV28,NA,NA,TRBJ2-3,CASSPRLTDTQYF,TGTGCCAGCAGTCCCAGACTCACAGATACGCAGTATTTT